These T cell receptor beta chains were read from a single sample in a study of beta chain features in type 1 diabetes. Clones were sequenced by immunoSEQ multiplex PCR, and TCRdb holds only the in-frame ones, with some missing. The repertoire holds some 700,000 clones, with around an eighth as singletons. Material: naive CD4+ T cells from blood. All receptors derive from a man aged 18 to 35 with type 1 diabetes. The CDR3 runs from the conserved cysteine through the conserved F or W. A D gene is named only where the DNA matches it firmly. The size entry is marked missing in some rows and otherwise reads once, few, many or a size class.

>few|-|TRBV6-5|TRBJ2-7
CASSYSIGGPYEQYF
TGTGCCAGCAGTTATAGTATCGGGGGACCCTACGAGCAGTACTTC
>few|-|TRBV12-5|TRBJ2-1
CAFDRSLYNEQFF
TGTGCTTTCGACCGTTCCCTTTACAATGAGCAGTTCTTC
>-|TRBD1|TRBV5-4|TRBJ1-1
CASREGPGQGANTEAFF
TGTGCCAGCAGAGAGGGCCCGGGACAGGGGGCGAACACTGAAGCTTTCTTT
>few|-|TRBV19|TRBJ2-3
CASSLPAGDTQYF
TGTGCCAGTAGTCTACCCGCGGGAGATACGCAGTATTTT
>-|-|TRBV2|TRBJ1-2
CASGQDGYGYTF
TGTGCCAGTGGTCAGGACGGCTATGGCTACACCTTC
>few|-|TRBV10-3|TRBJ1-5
CAISESNQPQHF
TGTGCCATCAGTGAGTCAAATCAGCCCCAGCATTTT
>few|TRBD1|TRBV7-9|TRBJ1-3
CASSAIRQGRSGNTIYF
TGTGCCAGCAGCGCCATCCGACAGGGCCGCTCTGGAAACACCATATATTTT
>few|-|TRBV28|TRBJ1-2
CASKPLAGYGYTF
TGTGCCAGCAAACCTCTCGCAGGGTATGGCTACACCTTC
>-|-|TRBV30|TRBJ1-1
CAWSGQQNTEAFF
TGTGCCTGGAGTGGACAGCAGAACACTGAAGCTTTCTTT
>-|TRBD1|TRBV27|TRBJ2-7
CASSLTGTAAWEQYF
TGTGCCAGCAGTCTTACGGGGACAGCTGCATGGGAGCAGTACTTC
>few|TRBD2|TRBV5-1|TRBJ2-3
CASSPTSGGWDTQYF
TGCGCCAGCAGCCCTACTAGCGGGGGATGGGATACGCAGTATTTT
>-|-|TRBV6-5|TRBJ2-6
CASSYLQSSGANVLTF
TGTGCCAGCAGTTACCTTCAGTCCTCTGGGGCCAACGTCCTGACTTTC
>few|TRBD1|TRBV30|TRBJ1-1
CAWSVIRTGLFETEAFF
TGTGCCTGGAGTGTAATCAGGACAGGGCTTTTCGAGACTGAAGCTTTCTTT
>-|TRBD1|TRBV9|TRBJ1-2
CASSASTGTYGYTF
TGTGCCAGCAGCGCTTCGACAGGGACCTATGGCTACACCTTC
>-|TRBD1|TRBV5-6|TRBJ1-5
CASSVPGQGDQPQHF
TGTGCCAGCAGCGTGCCGGGACAGGGGGATCAGCCCCAGCATTTT
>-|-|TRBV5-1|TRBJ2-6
CASSLGGRLHSGANVLTF
TGCGCCAGCAGCTTAGGGGGTCGGCTCCACTCTGGGGCCAACGTCCTGACTTTC
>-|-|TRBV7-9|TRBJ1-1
CASSPPLAYDTEAFF
TGTGCCAGCAGCCCCCCTTTGGCTTACGACACTGAAGCTTTCTTT
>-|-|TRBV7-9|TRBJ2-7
CASTGWGAYEQYF
TGTGCCAGCACCGGATGGGGCGCTTACGAGCAGTACTTC
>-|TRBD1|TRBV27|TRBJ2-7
CASIRTGLSYEQYF
TGTGCCAGCATCAGGACAGGCCTTTCCTACGAGCAGTACTTC
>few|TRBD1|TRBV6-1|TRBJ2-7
CASRIGGDYEQYF
TGTGCCAGCCGGATAGGGGGCGACTACGAGCAGTACTTC
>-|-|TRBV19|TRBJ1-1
CASRLTPGFNRAEAFF
TGTGCCAGCAGATTAACCCCGGGATTCAACCGCGCTGAAGCTTTCTTT
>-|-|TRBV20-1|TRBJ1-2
CSARDPGGYTF
TGCAGTGCTAGAGATCCCGGAGGCTACACCTTC
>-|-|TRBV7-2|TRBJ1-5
CASSLKGGGSNQPQHF
TGTGCCAGCAGCTTAAAGGGTGGTGGAAGCAATCAGCCCCAGCATTTT
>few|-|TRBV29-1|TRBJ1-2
CSVEERGWYGYTF
TGCAGCGTTGAAGAGAGGGGATGGTATGGCTACACCTTC
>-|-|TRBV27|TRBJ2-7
CARGGYRYEQYF
TGTGCCAGGGGGGGTTATCGATACGAGCAGTACTTC
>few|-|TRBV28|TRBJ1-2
CASSFDGPHGYTF
TGTGCCAGCAGTTTTGACGGGCCCCATGGCTACACCTTC
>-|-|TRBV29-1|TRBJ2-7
CSVERGRYEQYF
TGCAGCGTTGAAAGGGGACGGTACGAGCAGTACTTC
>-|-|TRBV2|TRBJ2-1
CAVQFYNEQFF
TGTGCCGTACAGTTTTACAATGAGCAGTTCTTC
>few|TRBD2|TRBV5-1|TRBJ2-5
CASSFGTSGHQETQYF
TGCGCCAGCAGCTTCGGGACTAGCGGACATCAAGAGACCCAGTACTTC
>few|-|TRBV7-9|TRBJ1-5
CASSREGNQPQHF
TGTGCCAGCAGTAGAGAGGGCAATCAGCCCCAGCATTTT
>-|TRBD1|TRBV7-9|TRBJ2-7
CASSAWDRVYEQYF
TGTGCCAGCAGCGCATGGGACAGGGTCTACGAGCAGTACTTC
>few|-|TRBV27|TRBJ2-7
CASSLQRTSYEQYF
TGTGCCAGCAGTTTACAACGGACTTCCTACGAGCAGTACTTC
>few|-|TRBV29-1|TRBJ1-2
CSVDEGGSSMGYTF
TGCAGCGTTGACGAGGGGGGAAGCTCAATGGGCTACACCTTC
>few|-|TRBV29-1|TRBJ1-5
CSAQGREDQPQHF
TGCAGCGCCCAAGGTAGGGAGGATCAGCCCCAGCATTTT
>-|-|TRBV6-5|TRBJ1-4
CASSYLQGKLFF
TGTGCCAGCAGCTACCTACAGGGAAAACTGTTTTTT
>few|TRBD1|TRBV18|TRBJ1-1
CASSPQGARTEAFF
TGTGCCAGCTCACCACAGGGGGCTAGGACTGAAGCTTTCTTT
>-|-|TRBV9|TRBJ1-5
CASSVGVNNQPQHF
TGTGCCAGCAGCGTAGGGGTAAACAATCAGCCCCAGCATTTT
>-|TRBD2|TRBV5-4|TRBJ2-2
CASSSLAGGETGELFF
TGTGCCAGCAGCTCCCTAGCGGGGGGAGAGACCGGGGAGCTGTTTTTT
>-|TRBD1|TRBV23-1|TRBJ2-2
CASRHRGSLGAGELFF
TGCGCCAGCAGACACAGGGGCTCCCTCGGGGCCGGGGAGCTGTTTTTT
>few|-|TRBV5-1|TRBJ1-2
CASTPIARGQTGGYTF
TGCGCCAGCACCCCCATTGCCAGGGGCCAAACGGGTGGCTACACCTTC
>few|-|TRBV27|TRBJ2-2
CASSALGPANTGELFF
TGTGCCAGCAGTGCCCTCGGACCCGCGAACACCGGGGAGCTGTTTTTT
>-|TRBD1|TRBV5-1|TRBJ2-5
CASSFGDRGFEETQYF
TGCGCCAGCAGCTTCGGGGACAGGGGTTTTGAAGAGACCCAGTACTTC
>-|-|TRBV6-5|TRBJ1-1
CASSYSSLMNTEAFF
TGTGCCAGCAGTTACTCGAGCCTGATGAACACTGAAGCTTTCTTT
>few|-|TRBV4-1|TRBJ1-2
CASSQSEYGAYGYTF
TGCGCCAGCAGCCAAAGCGAGTACGGAGCTTATGGCTACACCTTC
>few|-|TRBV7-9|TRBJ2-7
CASSWGSRDARYEQYF
TGTGCCAGCAGCTGGGGAAGTCGGGACGCGCGCTACGAGCAGTACTTC
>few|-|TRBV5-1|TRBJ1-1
CASSWGLQNTEAFF
TGCGCCAGCAGCTGGGGACTTCAGAACACTGAAGCTTTCTTT
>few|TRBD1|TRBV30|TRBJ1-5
CAWGTDSNQPQHF
TGTGCCTGGGGGACAGATAGCAATCAGCCCCAGCATTTT
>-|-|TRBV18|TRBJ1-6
CASSPLEGPPSPLHF
TGTGCCAGCTCACCACTTGAGGGTCCACCTTCACCCCTCCACTTT
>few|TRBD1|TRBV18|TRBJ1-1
CASSPPDRAGTEAFF
TGTGCCAGCTCACCACCTGACAGGGCGGGCACTGAAGCTTTCTTT
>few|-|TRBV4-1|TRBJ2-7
CASSPQSGPLSSYEQYF
TGCGCCAGCAGCCCACAATCCGGGCCTCTGAGCTCCTACGAGCAGTACTTC
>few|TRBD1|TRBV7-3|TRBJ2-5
CASSPGQGAQGTQYF
TGTGCCAGCAGCCCGGGACAGGGGGCGCAGGGGACCCAGTACTTC
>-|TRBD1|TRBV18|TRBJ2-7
CASSPRDRVDEQYF
TGTGCCAGCTCACCCCGGGACAGGGTCGACGAGCAGTACTTC
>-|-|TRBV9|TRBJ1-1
CASSVVGDLNTEAFF
TGTGCCAGCAGCGTAGTTGGGGACTTGAACACTGAAGCTTTCTTT
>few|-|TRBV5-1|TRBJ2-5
CASSPNTGMEETQYF
TGCGCCAGCAGCCCCAATACGGGTATGGAAGAGACCCAGTACTTC
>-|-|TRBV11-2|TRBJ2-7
CASRLAGGESYEQYF
TGTGCCAGCAGGTTGGCAGGGGGGGAATCCTACGAGCAGTACTTC
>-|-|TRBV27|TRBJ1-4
CASSLQETTNEKLFF
TGTGCCAGCAGTTTACAGGAGACAACTAATGAAAAACTGTTTTTT
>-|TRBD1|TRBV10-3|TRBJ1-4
CAISGQGEVEKLFF
TGTGCCATCAGCGGACAGGGGGAAGTTGAAAAACTGTTTTTT
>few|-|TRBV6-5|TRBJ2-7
CASSYGTDSYEQYF
TGTGCCAGCAGTTACGGGACGGACTCCTACGAGCAGTACTTC
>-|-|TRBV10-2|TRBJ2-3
CASRPGIGDTQYF
TGCGCCAGCAGGCCTGGGATAGGGGATACGCAGTATTTT
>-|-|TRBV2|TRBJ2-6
CASQQIISGANVLTF
TGTGCCAGCCAACAGATAATCTCTGGGGCCAACGTCCTGACTTTC